This TCR beta chain is drawn from a study of blood T cell repertoires in COVID-19. For the study at large: From the United States, Italy and Spain came samples of acute and convalescent COVID-19. Nucleic acid was either cDNA or gDNA, and it came from T cells, B-cell-depleted T cells, or PBMCs.

Original methodology: Amplification of reference gene primers was used by the study to estimate nucleated cell counts. The protocol was immunoSEQ multiplex PCR, while the TCRdb copy is restricted to in-frame clones and leaves out a portion. The V and J calls and clone size were taken over from that table, and D and trimming were inferred from the DNA. The repertoire holds around 430,000 clones, about 87% seen once, with around an eighth in the top ten. Seattle enrolled patients during active infection and tracked them longitudinally. V was shortened by 6 bases and J by 6 bases, with 18 bases between the two germline ends. Germline V CDR1 and CDR2: SGHTA, FQGTGA. There are 16 residues in the CDR3.

Sequenced input: peripheral blood. This chain links TRBV7-3 with TRBJ1-6; maybe TRBD1 (5 bases). This clonotype was sampled from a woman in her forties or fifties with COVID-19, enrolled during active disease. DNA of the CDR3: TGTGCCAGCAGTAGCGGTGGGGGATTTGGTAATTCACCCCTCCACTTT. Amino acid sequence: CASSSGGGFGNSPLHF. Looking up the rest from reference TRBV7-3 and TRBJ1-6 gives the full variable domain: GAGVSQTPSNKVTEKGKYVELRCDPISGHTALYWYRQSLGQGPEFLIYFQGTGAADDSGLPNDRFFAVRPEGSVSTLKIQRTERGDSAVYLCASSSGGGFGNSPLHFGNGTRLTVT.